Presented here are 12 T cell receptor beta chains from one specimen sequenced in a study of blood T cell repertoires in COVID-19. Profiling relied on immunoSEQ multiplex PCR, and the TCRdb table lists in-frame clones only, not all of them. The sample carries 210,000 or so clones, around 81% recorded once. Sequencing was carried out using PBMCs or T cells enriched from blood (not recorded which). These receptors were taken from a woman in her 50s with acute COVID-19.

CDR3 sequence (DNA): TGTGCCAGCAGCGCCAACGACCTAGCGGGAGTGGGCACCGGGGAGCTGTTTTTT. Its protein is CASSANDLAGVGTGELFF. This sequence joins TRBV9 and TRBJ2-2, with TRBD2 matching 10 bases. CDR3 length: 18 residues. Looked up from germline, CDR1 is SGDLS and CDR2 is YYNGEE. Trimming cost V 3 bases and J 4 bases; bases outside gene matches: 12. Using reference TRBV9 and TRBJ2-2 for the parts outside the CDR3, the full variable domain is DSGVTQTPKHLITATGQRVTLRCSPRSGDLSVYWYQQSLDQGLQFLIQYYNGEERAKGNILERFSAQQFPDLHSELNLSSLELGDSALYFCASSANDLAGVGTGELFFGEGSRLTVL.

The J gene is TRBJ2-1, the V gene TRBV30; 7 nucleotides align to TRBD1. The CDR3 has 13 amino acids. V shed 7 bases, J shed 2 bases, and the junction held 5 bases outside the gene matches. Germline lookup yields CDR1 GTSNPN and CDR2 SVGIG (reference sequence). The CDR3 here is CALHDRAYNEQFF. Here the CDR3 DNA reads TGTGCCTTACACGACAGGGCCTACAATGAGCAGTTCTTC.

The table lists this clone with a count of one. This chain links TRBV7-7 with TRBJ2-5; 9 bases agree with TRBD1. Germline CDR1 is SSHAT and CDR2 is FNYEAQ (reference sequence). The J segment lost 6 bases and the V segment lost 5 bases, leaving 10 bases of the junction unmatched. The CDR3 contains 15 residues. In nucleotides, the CDR3 is TGTGCCAGCAGCGTAGACGGGACAGGGTCGAAGACCCAGTACTTC. This sequence encodes CASSVDGTGSKTQYF.

J is TRBJ1-2 and V is TRBV19; 9 positions agree with TRBD1. CDR3 length: 12 residues. V lost 9 bases, J lost 4 bases, and 3 bases stayed unmatched. CDR1 is LNHDA, CDR2 SQIVND, per germline (reference sequence). The chain's CDR3 is CASRDRVYGYTF. The CDR3, as DNA: TGTGCCAGCCGGGACAGGGTCTATGGCTACACCTTC.

In its sample, this clone was seen once. The chain carries TRBV7-2 and TRBJ2-1; D might be TRBD2 (5 bases). With 6 bases removed from V and 8 bases from J, the gap between germline ends came to 14 bases. Germline CDR1 and CDR2: SGHTA and FQGNSA. The CDR3 loop spans 13 amino acids. The CDR3 DNA follows: TGTGCCAGCAGTTCCACTAGTTTGCATGAGCAGTTCTTC. Residues: CASSSTSLHEQFF.

V usage is TRBV4-3 and J usage is TRBJ2-3, with 11 nucleotides matching TRBD1. Germline V CDR1 and CDR2: LGHNA, YSLEER. The V gene end was trimmed by 0 bases and the J gene end by 3 bases; junction bases not matched to a gene: 2. CDR3 length equals 16 residues. The CDR3 sequence: CASSQDGTGGTDTQYF. The CDR3 DNA sequence: TGCGCCAGCAGCCAAGATGGGACAGGGGGGACAGATACGCAGTATTTT.

The chain recombines TRBV2 with TRBJ1-6; D is ambiguous. Germline loops: CDR1 SNHLY, CDR2 FYNNEI. The CDR3 covers 13 residues. The V end was cut by 8 bases, the J end by 8 bases, with 13 bases between. CDR3 region: CASAADLYSPLHF. The CDR3 DNA reads as TGTGCCAGCGCGGCAGATCTTTATTCACCCCTCCACTTT.

V usage is TRBV7-9 and J usage is TRBJ1-1, with TRBD1 as a possible D gene (5 bases). With 5 bases removed from V and 8 bases from J, the gap between germline ends came to 18 bases. CDR1 and CDR2 from the germline V gene are SEHNR and FQNEAQ (reference sequence). The CDR3 extends over 14 amino acids. In nucleotides, the CDR3 is TGTGCCAGCAGCCTCCAAGGGACTGATTGGGAAGCTTTCTTT. It specifies CASSLQGTDWEAFF.

J is TRBJ2-7 and V is TRBV28; D gene ambiguous. Germline lookup yields CDR1 MDHEN and CDR2 SYDVKM. The V and J ends lost 6 bases and 3 bases respectively, with 21 bases between them. There are 16 residues in the CDR3. CDR3 protein: CASSQNAYYSVYEQYF. The CDR3 bases are TGTGCCAGCAGCCAAAACGCGTACTACTCCGTCTACGAGCAGTACTTC.

The rearrangement links TRBV10-3 to TRBJ2-5; D may be TRBD2 (6 bases). Trimming took off 10 bases at V and 3 bases at J, with 18 bases between the two ends. CDR1 ENHRY and CDR2 SYGVKD come from the germline V gene. The CDR3 is 14 amino acids. CDR3 sequence: CATQSGPSEETQYF. DNA of the CDR3: TGTGCCACTCAATCAGGACCTAGCGAAGAGACCCAGTACTTC.

The chain employs TRBV6-5 and TRBJ1-2; 8 nucleotides match TRBD1. This CDR3 is built from 12 residues. The V and J ends lost 6 bases and 6 bases, in that order; junction bases with no gene match: 3. Germline loops: CDR1 MNHEY, CDR2 SVGAGI. The CDR3 sequence is CASRDRGDGYTF. The CDR3 DNA reads TGTGCCAGCAGAGACAGGGGTGATGGCTACACCTTC.

V and J are TRBV19 and TRBJ2-5; 7 nucleotides line up with TRBD1. Germline V gives CDR1 LNHDA, CDR2 SQIVND (reference sequence). Trimming at V came to 4 bases and at J to 7 bases, leaving 12 bases not matched to a gene. CDR3 length: 15 residues. The CDR3 DNA reads as TGTGCCAGTAGTACCACTACGACAGGGCTGGTGACCCAGTACTTC. Its translation: CASSTTTTGLVTQYF.